These T cell receptor beta chains were read from a single sample in a study of T cells in Graves' hyperthyroidism and ophthalmopathy. TCRdb called the multiplex PCR reads again in MiXCR, with one record for every CDR3 protein. The sample records 350,000 or so distinct CDR3 sequences, around a sixth being singletons. The sample taken for sequencing was blood. Receptors originate from a woman between 45 and 65 years old with Graves' hyperthyroidism. CDR3s include the opening cysteine and the closing phenylalanine or tryptophan. The order of the fields is CDR3 DNA, CDR3 protein, V gene, D gene, clone size, J gene. D genes are given only for firm matches. Where a row states a size, it is once, few, many or the class of an expanded clone; other rows omit it.

TGTGCCAGCAGTTTTCTGGTCTCAGATACGCAGTATTTT | CASSFLVSDTQYF | TRBV27 | NA | many | TRBJ2-3
TGTGCCACCCGGGAATCAGGTGCTCAAGAAAAACTGTTTTTT | CATRESGAQEKLFF | TRBV6-1 | NA | few | TRBJ1-4
TGTGCCAGCAGTCGGGGGGGGGGCTACACCTTC | CASSRGGGYTF | TRBV12-3/TRBV12-4 | NA | NA | TRBJ1-2
TGTGCCAGCAGTTTAGCGTGGGGGAGTGATGAGCAGTTCTTC | CASSLAWGSDEQFF | TRBV12-3/TRBV12-4 | NA | many | TRBJ2-1
TGTGCCAGCAACAGGGGAACCTACGAGCAGTACTTC | CASNRGTYEQYF | TRBV28 | TRBD1 | many | TRBJ2-7
TGTGCCAGCAACCGGGGGACTAGCGGGTCAAATGAGCAGTTCTTC | CASNRGTSGSNEQFF | TRBV12-3/TRBV12-4 | TRBD2 | many | TRBJ2-1
TGTGCCAGCTCACCGAGCCGGGACAGGATCACCGGGGAGCTGTTTTTT | CASSPSRDRITGELFF | TRBV18 | TRBD1 | many | TRBJ2-2
TGTGCCAGCAGTTTGCTAGCGTACTTTTCCTACAATGAGCAGTTCTTC | CASSLLAYFSYNEQFF | TRBV12-3/TRBV12-4 | NA | many | TRBJ2-1
TGCAGTGCTAACGCCCGGATCTCTGGAAACACCATATATTTT | CSANARISGNTIYF | TRBV20-1 | NA | few | TRBJ1-3
TGCGCCAGCAGCTGGGGGACAGGGAGCGCAGATACGCAGTATTTT | CASSWGTGSADTQYF | TRBV5-1 | TRBD1 | many | TRBJ2-3
TGCAGTGCTAGGGGGGGACAGGGACACACAGATACGCAGTATTTT | CSARGGQGHTDTQYF | TRBV20-1 | TRBD1 | many | TRBJ2-3
TGCGCCAGCAGCTTGTTCCAGGGCGGGGAGACCCAGTACTTC | CASSLFQGGETQYF | TRBV5-1 | NA | NA | TRBJ2-5
TGTGCCAGCCGCAGGGAGGGGAATCAGCCCCAGCATTTT | CASRREGNQPQHF | TRBV6-2/TRBV6-3 | NA | NA | TRBJ1-5
TGTGCCAGCAGCTTACAAACAACCGGGACAGGGGGGACTCAGCCCCAGCATTTT | CASSLQTTGTGGTQPQHF | TRBV5-6 | TRBD1 | few | TRBJ1-5
TGTGCCAGCTCACCACCGGGGACACCCTACAATGAGCAGTTCTTC | CASSPPGTPYNEQFF | TRBV18 | NA | many | TRBJ2-1
TGTGCCTGGAGTGCCCTTTTCGGTATTCCCAACACTGAAGCTTTCTTT | CAWSALFGIPNTEAFF | TRBV30 | NA | few | TRBJ1-1
TGTGCCAGCAGCTTCTACCCCGGGACGGAGATCTCCTACGAGCAGTACTTC | CASSFYPGTEISYEQYF | TRBV13 | NA | many | TRBJ2-7
TGTGCCAGCAGCTCCGGGACAGGGGAAGAGACCCAGTACTTC | CASSSGTGEETQYF | TRBV7-6 | TRBD1 | few | TRBJ2-5
TGCAGTGCATTTACAGTGAACACTGAAGCTTTCTTT | CSAFTVNTEAFF | TRBV20-1 | NA | many | TRBJ1-1
TGCAGTGCGAGACTAGCGGGGACCTACGAGCAGTACTTC | CSARLAGTYEQYF | TRBV20-1 | TRBD2 | many | TRBJ2-7
TGTGCCACCGGGAATAGCAATCAGCCCCAGCATTTT | CATGNSNQPQHF | TRBV28 | NA | many | TRBJ1-5